The rows below give T cell receptor beta chains drawn from one sample of a study of shared clonotypes between healthy human individuals. Generated by immunoSEQ multiplex PCR, the TCRdb table keeps only in-frame clones and is missing some. The repertoire includes roughly 1,800,000 clones, around 96% of them detected once, and 1% to 1.5% sits in the top ten. Sequenced input: naive CD8+ T cells sorted from blood. All receptors derive from a man aged 18 to 29 in good health. The CDR3 runs from the conserved cysteine through the conserved F or W. Each record gives: V gene, D gene, clone size, J gene, CDR3 protein, CDR3 DNA. The D gene is left open where the match is weak. Not all rows give a size; the values are once, few, many and, for expanded clones, a class.

TRBV11-2	NA	NA	TRBJ2-5	CASSLAGETQYF	TGTGCCAGCAGCTTAGCCGGGGAGACCCAGTACTTC
TRBV5-1	NA	NA	TRBJ1-6	CASSPWDWAKNSPLHF	TGCGCCAGCAGCCCGTGGGACTGGGCTAAGAATTCACCCCTCCACTTT
TRBV1	NA	NA	TRBJ2-4	CTSSQDGPRIQYF	TGCACCAGCAGCCAAGACGGTCCCCGCATTCAGTACTTC
TRBV5-5	TRBD2	NA	TRBJ2-7	CASSLAPGGAYEQYF	TGTGCCAGCAGCTTGGCCCCCGGGGGGGCCTACGAGCAGTACTTC
TRBV21-1	NA	NA	TRBJ2-2	CASSKPWYSRGFGELFF	TGTGCCAGCAGCAAACCGTGGTACTCGCGGGGCTTCGGGGAGCTGTTTTTT
TRBV4-3	NA	NA	TRBJ2-7	CASSQLILSYCEQYF	TGCGCCAGCAGCCAATTAATCCTGAGTTACTGCGAGCAGTACTTC
TRBV30	NA	few	TRBJ1-1	CAWGYPEAFF	TGTGCTTGGGGGTACCCTGAAGCTTTCTTT
TRBV15	NA	NA	TRBJ2-2	CATSPINRELGELFF	TGTGCCACCAGCCCGATTAACAGGGAGTTGGGGGAGCTGTTTTTT
TRBV19	NA	NA	TRBJ2-2	CASSIGGWELFF	TGTGCCAGTAGTATAGGGGGCTGGGAGCTGTTTTTT
TRBV28	TRBD1	once	TRBJ2-3	CASSGTASTDTQYF	TGTGCCAGCAGCGGGACAGCTAGCACAGATACGCAGTATTTT
TRBV9	NA	NA	TRBJ1-4	CASSAGVNEEKLFF	TGTGCCAGCAGCGCCGGGGTGAACGAGGAAAAACTGTTTTTT
TRBV28	NA	NA	TRBJ1-5	CASRTATGNQPQHF	TGTGCCAGCAGGACAGCTACAGGGAATCAGCCCCAGCATTTT
TRBV18	NA	NA	TRBJ2-5	CASSPPTGDRETQYF	TGTGCCAGCTCTCCCCCCACGGGGGATAGGGAGACCCAGTACTTC
TRBV7-6	NA	once	TRBJ2-3	CASSFQGSTDTQYF	TGTGCCAGCAGCTTTCAAGGGAGCACAGATACGCAGTATTTT
TRBV29-1	TRBD2	NA	TRBJ2-2	CSFSAGESDTGELFF	TGCAGCTTCTCAGCGGGGGAGTCCGACACCGGGGAGCTGTTTTTT
TRBV7-9	NA	NA	TRBJ1-4	CASSFLRGTNEKLFF	TGTGCCAGCAGCTTCCTCCGGGGGACTAATGAAAAACTGTTTTTT
TRBV4-2	NA	NA	TRBJ2-7	CASSQEQGLSSYEQYF	TGTGCCAGCAGCCAAGAACAGGGCCTAAGCTCCTACGAGCAGTACTTC
TRBV6-1	NA	NA	TRBJ2-7	CASSAWVVAGEQYF	TGTGCCAGCAGTGCCTGGGTAGTTGCGGGCGAGCAGTACTTC
TRBV7-9	NA	NA	TRBJ2-7	CASSWAAAYEQYF	TGTGCCAGCAGCTGGGCGGCGGCCTACGAGCAGTACTTC
TRBV7-9	NA	NA	TRBJ1-4	CASSLAQYSGPLGEKLFF	TGTGCCAGCAGCTTAGCCCAGTACTCAGGGCCGTTGGGCGAAAAACTGTTTTTT
TRBV6-1	TRBD1	NA	TRBJ1-1	CASSEVRGPTEAFF	TGTGCCAGCAGTGAAGTCAGGGGGCCTACTGAAGCTTTCTTT
TRBV2	NA	NA	TRBJ2-7	CASSEEDNLGGNPYEQYF	TGTGCCAGCAGTGAAGAGGACAATTTGGGGGGTAACCCCTACGAGCAGTACTTC
TRBV2	TRBD2	few	TRBJ2-4	CASSGGIQYF	TGTGCCAGCTCGGGAGGCATTCAGTACTTC
TRBV9	NA	NA	TRBJ1-3	CASSPRPQGMGSRDGNTIYF	TGTGCCAGCAGCCCGAGGCCCCAGGGAATGGGATCTAGAGATGGAAACACCATATATTTT
TRBV6-1	NA	NA	TRBJ1-2	CASSPSSTNLYGYTF	TGTGCCAGCTCTCCCTCAAGCACTAACCTCTATGGCTACACCTTC
TRBV11-2	TRBD1	NA	TRBJ2-1	CASSFSDRDSDEQFF	TGTGCCAGCAGCTTCTCGGACAGGGACTCGGATGAGCAGTTCTTC
TRBV28	TRBD1	NA	TRBJ1-4	CASSSLGQGPGKLFF	TGTGCCAGCAGTTCCTTGGGACAGGGGCCGGGGAAACTGTTTTTT
TRBV27	TRBD2	NA	TRBJ2-5	CASSPLGTSGAGETQYF	TGTGCCAGCAGTCCTTTGGGGACTAGCGGAGCCGGGGAGACCCAGTACTTC
TRBV5-1	NA	NA	TRBJ2-1	CASSFGFGSGYEQFF	TGCGCCAGCAGCTTCGGGTTTGGTTCAGGGTATGAGCAGTTCTTC
TRBV5-6	NA	once	TRBJ2-7	CASSLGDRPYEQYF	TGTGCCAGCAGCTTGGGAGACAGACCCTACGAGCAGTACTTC
TRBV11-2	NA	NA	TRBJ1-2	CASNPGGPGYGYTF	TGTGCCAGCAACCCTGGGGGACCGGGATATGGCTACACCTTC
TRBV5-6	NA	NA	TRBJ1-5	CASSLGQNNQPQHF	TGTGCCAGCAGCTTGGGACAGAACAATCAGCCCCAGCATTTT
TRBV5-1	NA	NA	TRBJ2-7	CASSLPGESSYEQYF	TGCGCCAGCAGCTTGCCAGGGGAGAGCTCCTACGAGCAGTACTTC
TRBV27	NA	NA	TRBJ1-1	CASSFTSQGDTEAFF	TGTGCCAGCAGTTTTACGAGTCAGGGCGACACTGAAGCTTTCTTT
TRBV28	TRBD2	NA	TRBJ2-3	CASSYIAGAADTQYF	TGTGCCAGCAGTTATATAGCGGGGGCAGCAGATACGCAGTATTTT
TRBV19	NA	once	TRBJ1-1	CASTKGVNTEAFF	TGTGCCAGTACTAAGGGAGTGAACACTGAAGCTTTCTTT
TRBV6-6	NA	NA	TRBJ2-7	CASSPGSYEQYF	TGTGCCAGCAGCCCGGGAAGCTACGAGCAGTACTTC
TRBV27	TRBD2	once	TRBJ2-1	CASSSSGRSYNEQFF	TGTGCCAGCAGTTCCAGCGGGAGGTCCTACAATGAGCAGTTCTTC
TRBV29-1	NA	NA	TRBJ2-2	CSVTWVGELFF	TGCAGCGTTACTTGGGTAGGGGAGCTGTTTTTT
TRBV7-9	NA	NA	TRBJ2-2	CASSLDNGPGLKGTGELFF	TGTGCCAGCAGCTTAGACAACGGCCCGGGCCTCAAGGGAACCGGGGAGCTGTTTTTT